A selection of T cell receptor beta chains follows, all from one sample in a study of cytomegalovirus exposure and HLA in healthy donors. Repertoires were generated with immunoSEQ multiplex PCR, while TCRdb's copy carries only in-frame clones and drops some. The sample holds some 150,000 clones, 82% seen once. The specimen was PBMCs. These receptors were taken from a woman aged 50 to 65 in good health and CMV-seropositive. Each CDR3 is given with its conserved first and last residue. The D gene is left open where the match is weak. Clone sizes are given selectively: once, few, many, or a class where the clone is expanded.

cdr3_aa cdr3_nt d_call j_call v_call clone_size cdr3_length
CASSQDPRGGYTF TGTGCCAGCAGCCAAGACCCGCGGGGTGGCTACACCTTC - TRBJ1-2 TRBV14 - 13
CASIQMPGQGDTEAFF TGTGCCAGTATCCAAATGCCGGGACAGGGAGACACTGAAGCTTTCTTT TRBD1 TRBJ1-1 TRBV19 - 16
CASSLARFPLHF TGTGCCAGCAGCTTAGCGCGGTTTCCCCTCCACTTT - TRBJ1-6 TRBV7-2 - 12
CATGEDWELFF TGTGCCACCGGAGAGGACTGGGAACTGTTTTTT - TRBJ1-4 TRBV10-3 - 11
CASSLGGTSGGEQFF TGCGCCAGCAGCTTGGGAGGGACTAGCGGGGGTGAGCAGTTCTTC TRBD2 TRBJ2-1 TRBV5-1 - 15
CASSLADSYEQYF TGTGCCAGCAGCTTAGCAGACTCCTACGAGCAGTACTTC - TRBJ2-7 TRBV7-6 - 13
CASSWGQSKSSGANVLTF TGCGCCAGCAGTTGGGGACAGAGCAAGAGCTCTGGGGCCAACGTCCTGACTTTC TRBD1 TRBJ2-6 TRBV5-1 - 18
CASSVHGNRGREKLFF TGTGCCAGCAGCGTACACGGGAATCGGGGAAGGGAAAAACTGTTTTTT - TRBJ1-4 TRBV9 - 16
CASSRENSPLHF TGTGCCAGCAGCCGGGAGAACTCACCCCTCCACTTT - TRBJ1-6 TRBV7-9 once 12
CASSQLSGELFF TGCGCCAGCAGCCAACTTTCCGGGGAGCTGTTTTTT - TRBJ2-2 TRBV4-1 - 12
CASLISDSIILWLAKNIQYF TGTGCCAGCCTAATTTCCGACAGCATCATACTTTGGCTGGCCAAAAACATTCAGTACTTC - TRBJ2-4 TRBV21-1 - 20
CATLAGGDTGELFF TGTGCCACTTTAGCGGGGGGGGATACCGGGGAGCTGTTTTTT TRBD2 TRBJ2-2 TRBV10-3 - 14
CASSLATGQGLRDTQYF TGTGCCAGCAGCTTAGCGACCGGGCAGGGGCTGAGAGATACGCAGTATTTT - TRBJ2-3 TRBV7-9 few 17
CASRDSAYSNQPQHF TGTGCCAGTCGAGACAGTGCCTATAGCAATCAGCCCCAGCATTTT - TRBJ1-5 TRBV19 - 15
CASSQGRAPANEQFF TGCGCCAGCAGCCAAGGGCGGGCCCCGGCCAATGAGCAGTTCTTC - TRBJ2-1 TRBV4-1 - 15
CASRAAQGRGTGELFF TGTGCCAGCAGAGCTGCGCAGGGCCGGGGGACCGGGGAGCTGTTTTTT - TRBJ2-2 TRBV2 - 16
CASSYSGGGPTDTQYF TGTGCCAGCAGTTACTCGGGCGGGGGGCCTACAGATACGCAGTATTTT TRBD2 TRBJ2-3 TRBV6-6 - 16
CASSEGSGGLYNEQFF TGTGCCAGCAGTGAGGGTAGCGGGGGCCTCTACAATGAGCAGTTCTTC TRBD2 TRBJ2-1 TRBV2 - 16
CASTPGTGNNSPLHF TGTGCCAGCACCCCCGGGACAGGGAATAATTCACCCCTCCACTTT TRBD1 TRBJ1-6 TRBV7-2 - 15
CASRAGGQNTEAFF TGTGCCAGTAGGGCTGGGGGACAGAACACTGAAGCTTTCTTT - TRBJ1-1 TRBV19 - 14
CASSDPRGGGYTF TGTGCCAGCAGTGACCCCCGGGGGGGTGGCTACACCTTC - TRBJ1-2 TRBV6-4 - 13
CASSQRRGVYNEQFF TGCGCCAGCAGCCAAAGGCGGGGGGTCTACAATGAGCAGTTCTTC TRBD2 TRBJ2-1 TRBV4-3 - 15
CASKSTVMNTEAFF TGTGCCAGTAAATCCACAGTCATGAACACTGAAGCTTTCTTT - TRBJ1-1 TRBV19 - 14
CASSVEPDTGELFF TGTGCCAGCAGCGTAGAACCGGACACCGGGGAGCTGTTTTTT - TRBJ2-2 TRBV9 once 14
CASSPQGGLYEQYF TGTGCCAGCAGCCCCCAGGGAGGACTATACGAGCAGTACTTC - TRBJ2-7 TRBV11-2 - 14
CACSTGDNSPLHF TGTGCCTGTTCGACAGGGGATAATTCACCCCTCCACTTT TRBD1 TRBJ1-6 TRBV30 once 13
CASSLVRGNQPQHF TGTGCCAGCAGCTTAGTCCGGGGGAATCAGCCCCAGCATTTT - TRBJ1-5 TRBV7-8 - 14
CASGLVLNLDQETQYF TGTGCTAGTGGTTTGGTACTGAATCTCGACCAAGAGACCCAGTACTTC - TRBJ2-5 TRBV12-5 - 16
CASSFVRGGQETQYF TGCGCCAGCAGCTTCGTTCGGGGAGGGCAAGAGACCCAGTACTTC TRBD2 TRBJ2-5 TRBV5-1 - 15
CSVEGRTEAFF TGCAGCGTTGAGGGGAGGACTGAAGCTTTCTTT - TRBJ1-1 TRBV29-1 - 11
CASSQGQVGGYTF TGTGCCAGCAGCCAGGGACAGGTCGGGGGCTACACCTTC TRBD1 TRBJ1-2 TRBV7-6 - 13
CASSLQSVSSYEQYF TGCGCCAGCAGCTTGCAGAGCGTTAGCTCCTACGAGCAGTACTTC - TRBJ2-7 TRBV5-1 - 15
CASSLGTGELTGANVLTF TGTGCCAGCAGCTTAGGCACGGGGGAACTGACTGGGGCCAACGTCCTGACTTTC - TRBJ2-6 TRBV7-2 - 18
CASSPRGGDGEAGELFF TGTGCCAGCAGCCCTAGGGGGGGGGATGGGGAAGCCGGGGAGCTGTTTTTT - TRBJ2-2 TRBV28 once 17
CASTLGAQSEQYF TGTGCCAGCACCTTAGGAGCCCAAAGTGAGCAGTACTTC - TRBJ2-5 TRBV27 - 13
CASSTGQDSYEQYF TGTGCCAGTAGTACCGGACAGGATTCCTACGAGCAGTACTTC TRBD1 TRBJ2-7 TRBV19 - 14
CASSRGGSYNEQFF TGTGCCAGTAGCCGAGGAGGCTCCTACAATGAGCAGTTCTTC - TRBJ2-1 TRBV19 - 14
CASSGQGSYEQYF TGTGCCAGCAGCGGACAGGGTTCCTACGAGCAGTACTTC TRBD1 TRBJ2-7 TRBV9 few 13
CAITGSGGHGYTF TGTGCCATCACCGGGTCAGGAGGTCATGGCTACACCTTC - TRBJ1-2 TRBV10-3 - 13
CASSLGATNYGYTF TGTGCCAGCAGCTTAGGGGCCACTAACTATGGCTACACCTTC - TRBJ1-2 TRBV7-9 few 14
CASSLVRGGNYGYTF TGTGCCAGCAGCTTAGTAAGGGGGGGGAACTATGGCTACACCTTC - TRBJ1-2 TRBV7-2 - 15
CASSREVGDEQYF TGTGCCAGCTCAAGGGAGGTGGGCGACGAGCAGTACTTC - TRBJ2-7 TRBV18 - 13
CASSQMGQPTYEQYF TGTGCCAGCAGCCAAATGGGCCAGCCTACCTACGAGCAGTACTTC - TRBJ2-7 TRBV11-2 - 15
CASSRGGELFF TGTGCCAGCAGTAGAGGGGGGGAGCTGTTTTTT - TRBJ2-2 TRBV6-5 - 11